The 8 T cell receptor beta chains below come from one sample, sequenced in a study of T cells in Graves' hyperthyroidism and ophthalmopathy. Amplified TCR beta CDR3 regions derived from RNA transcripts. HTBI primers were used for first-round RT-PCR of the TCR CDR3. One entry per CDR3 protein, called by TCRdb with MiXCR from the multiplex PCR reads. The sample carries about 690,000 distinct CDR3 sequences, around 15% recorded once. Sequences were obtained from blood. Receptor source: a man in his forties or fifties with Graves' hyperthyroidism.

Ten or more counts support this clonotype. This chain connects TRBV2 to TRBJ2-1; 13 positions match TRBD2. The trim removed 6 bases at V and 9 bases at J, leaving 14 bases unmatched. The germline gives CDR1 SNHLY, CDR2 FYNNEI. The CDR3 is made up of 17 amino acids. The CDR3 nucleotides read TGTGCCAGCAGGCCCCAGGGACTAGCGGGATGGGGTAGTGAGCAGTTCTTC. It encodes CASRPQGLAGWGSEQFF.

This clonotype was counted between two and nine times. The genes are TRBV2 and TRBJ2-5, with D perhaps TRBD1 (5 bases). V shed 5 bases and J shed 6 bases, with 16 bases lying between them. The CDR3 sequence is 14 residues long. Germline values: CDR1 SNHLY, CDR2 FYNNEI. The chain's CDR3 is CASSPHGRVQTQYF. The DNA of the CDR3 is TGTGCCAGCAGTCCCCATGGCAGGGTACAGACCCAGTACTTC. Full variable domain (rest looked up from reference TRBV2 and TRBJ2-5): EPEVTQTPSHQVTQMGQEVILRCVPISNHLYFYWYRQILGQKVEFLVSFYNNEISEKSEIFDDQFSVERPDGSNFTLKIRSTKLEDSAMYFCASSPHGRVQTQYFGPGTRLLVL.

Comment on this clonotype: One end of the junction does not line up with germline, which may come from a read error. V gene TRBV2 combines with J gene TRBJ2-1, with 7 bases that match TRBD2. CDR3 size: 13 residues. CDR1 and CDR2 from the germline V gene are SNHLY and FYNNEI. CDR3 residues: CASGDYLYNEQIF. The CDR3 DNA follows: TGTGCCAGCGGGGACTACCTCTACAATGAGCAGATCTTC.

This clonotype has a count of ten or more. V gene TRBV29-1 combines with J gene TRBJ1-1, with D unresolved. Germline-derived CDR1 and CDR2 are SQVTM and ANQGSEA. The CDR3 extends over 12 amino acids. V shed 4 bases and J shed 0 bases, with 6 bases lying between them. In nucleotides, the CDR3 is TGCAGCGTTGGACGATTGAACACTGAAGCTTTCTTT. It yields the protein CSVGRLNTEAFF.

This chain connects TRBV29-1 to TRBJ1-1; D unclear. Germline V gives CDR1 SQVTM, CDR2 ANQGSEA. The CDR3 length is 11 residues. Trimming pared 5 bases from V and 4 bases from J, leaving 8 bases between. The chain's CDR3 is CSVRHSTEAFF. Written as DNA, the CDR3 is TGCAGCGTTAGACATTCCACTGAAGCTTTCTTT.

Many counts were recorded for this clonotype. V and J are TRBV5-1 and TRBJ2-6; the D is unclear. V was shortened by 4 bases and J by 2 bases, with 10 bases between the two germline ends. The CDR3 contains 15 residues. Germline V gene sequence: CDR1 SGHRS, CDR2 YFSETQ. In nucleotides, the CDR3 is TGCGCCAGCAGCGCACAGATGCCTGGGGCCAACGTCCTGACTTTC. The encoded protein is CASSAQMPGANVLTF.

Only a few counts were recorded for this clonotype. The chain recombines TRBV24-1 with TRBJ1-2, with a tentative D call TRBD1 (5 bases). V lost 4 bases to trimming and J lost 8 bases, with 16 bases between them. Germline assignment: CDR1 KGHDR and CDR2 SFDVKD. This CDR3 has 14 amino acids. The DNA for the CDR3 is TGTGCCACCAGTGACAATGGGACTCCCCGAGGCTACACCTTC. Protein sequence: CATSDNGTPRGYTF.

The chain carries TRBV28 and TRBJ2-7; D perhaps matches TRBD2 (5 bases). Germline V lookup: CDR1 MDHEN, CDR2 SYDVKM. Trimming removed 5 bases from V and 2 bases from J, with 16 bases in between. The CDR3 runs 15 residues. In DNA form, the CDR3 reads TGTGCCAGCAGTATCGGCGGAGGATTTCCCTACGAGCAGTACTTC. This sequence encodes CASSIGGGFPYEQYF.